This entry lists 32 T cell receptor beta chains sequenced from one sample in a study of shared clonotypes between healthy human individuals. CD45RO negativity and positive selection for CCR7 defined naive CD8 cells, a population that excluded terminally differentiated effector memory CD45RA+ cells. This table comes from immunoSEQ multiplex PCR, and its TCRdb copy is limited to in-frame clones, with some not included. The sample holds around 700,000 clones, about 90% seen once. The material sequenced was naive CD8+ T cells sorted from blood. All receptors come from a man under 40 in good health.

The chain carries TRBV4-3 and TRBJ1-2; perhaps TRBD1 as D (5 bases). Germline V gives CDR1 LGHNA, CDR2 YSLEER. Trimming pared 0 bases from V and 8 bases from J, leaving 13 bases between. CDR3 size: 14 residues. The CDR3 loop reads CASSQDGAIGGYTF. The DNA for the CDR3 is TGCGCCAGCAGCCAAGATGGGGCCATTGGGGGCTACACCTTC.

V is TRBV5-1 and J is TRBJ2-2, with D possibly being TRBD1 (6 bases). The CDR3 length is 16 residues. Germline V gene data show CDR1 as SGHRS and CDR2 as YFSETQ. V lost 1 base to trimming and J lost 4 bases, with 14 bases between them. This CDR3 is CASSLPGDTVTGELFF. CDR3 in DNA: TGCGCCAGCAGCTTGCCCGGGGACACTGTCACCGGGGAGCTGTTTTTT. Based on the CDR3 plus reference TRBV5-1 and TRBJ2-2, the full variable domain is KAGVTQTPRYLIKTRGQQVTLSCSPISGHRSVSWYQQTPGQGLQFLFEYFSETQRNKGNFPGRFSGRQFSNSRSEMNVSTLELGDSALYLCASSLPGDTVTGELFFGEGSRLTVL.

This clone showed up just once. The chain couples TRBV7-3 to TRBJ2-3; 7 nucleotides align to TRBD2. Losses at the gene ends were 5 bases for V and 0 bases for J; bases not matched to a gene: 5. The CDR3 has 15 amino acids. Looked up from germline, CDR1 is SGHTA and CDR2 is FQGTGA. The CDR3 DNA reads TGTGCCAGCAGCGCTAGCGGCTCCAGCACAGATACGCAGTATTTT. Residues: CASSASGSSTDTQYF. The full variable domain, completed using reference TRBV7-3 and TRBJ2-3, is GAGVSQTPSNKVTEKGKYVELRCDPISGHTALYWYRQSLGQGPEFLIYFQGTGAADDSGLPNDRFFAVRPEGSVSTLKIQRTERGDSAVYLCASSASGSSTDTQYFGPGTRLTVL.

This sequence joins TRBV9 and TRBJ2-1; tentative D call: TRBD2 (6 bases). Per the germline V gene, CDR1 is SGDLS and CDR2 is YYNGEE. CDR3 length: 15 residues. Deletions cut 4 bases from V and 8 bases from J, with 19 bases between. The CDR3 sequence is CASSPRDPEGYEQFF. The CDR3 DNA sequence: TGTGCCAGCAGCCCGCGGGACCCGGAGGGGTATGAGCAGTTCTTC.

This chain joins TRBV6-4 and TRBJ2-1; maybe TRBD2 (5 bases). V was shortened by 8 bases and J by 6 bases, with 17 bases between the two germline ends. Per the germline V gene, CDR1 is MRHNA and CDR2 is SNTAGT. CDR3 length: 14 residues. CDR3 region: CASSHGGDTNEQFF. The CDR3 DNA follows: TGTGCCAGCTCCCACGGAGGCGACACCAATGAGCAGTTCTTC.

The V gene is TRBV30, the J gene TRBJ2-6; D gene ambiguous. The CDR3 covers 13 residues. Trimming cost V 2 bases and J 2 bases, with 4 bases left between them. The V gene's germline CDR1 is GTSNPN and CDR2 SVGIG (reference sequence). Written as DNA, the CDR3 is TGTGCCTGGAGTTGGACTGGGGCCAACGTCCTGACTTTC. This encodes CAWSWTGANVLTF.

The chain uses TRBV27 and TRBJ2-6; 7 bases match TRBD1. Germline trimming cut 4 bases from V and 0 bases from J; bases unmatched to any gene: 6. Per the germline V gene, CDR1 is MNHEY and CDR2 is SMNVEV (reference sequence). The CDR3 runs to 17 residues. CDR3 sequence: CASSSPGQNSGANVLTF. The CDR3 DNA sequence: TGTGCCAGCAGTTCCCCGGGACAGAACTCTGGGGCCAACGTCCTGACTTTC.

This chain connects TRBV11-2 to TRBJ2-3, with 14 bases fitting TRBD2. Germline CDR1 reads SGHAT; CDR2 reads FQNNGV. This CDR3 spans 19 amino acids. V dropped 1 base and J dropped 6; count of bases not matched to a gene: 12. In nucleotides, the CDR3 is TGTGCCAGCAGCTTAGGACGGACTAGCGGGAGGCCGCTTGATGATACGCAGTATTTT. It is translated as CASSLGRTSGRPLDDTQYF.

This clone came up a few times. The rearrangement links TRBV4-1 to TRBJ1-5; D ambiguous. V was trimmed by 6 bases and J by 7 bases, leaving 16 bases between them. Germline assignment: CDR1 MGHRA and CDR2 YSYEKL. This CDR3 has 14 residues. The CDR3 here is CASSHSGGGQPQHF. The CDR3 bases are TGCGCCAGCAGTCACAGTGGAGGAGGGCAGCCCCAGCATTTT.

The V call is TRBV9, the J call TRBJ1-5; D is unclear. V was pared by 4 bases and J by 5 bases, with 10 bases between. CDR3 length: 13 amino acids. The germline gives CDR1 SGDLS, CDR2 YYNGEE. This CDR3 is CASSLGGYQPQHF. The CDR3, as DNA: TGTGCCAGCAGCCTAGGAGGATATCAGCCCCAGCATTTT.

This clone was seen a single time. V is TRBV25-1 and J is TRBJ2-3; weak D call: TRBD1 (6 bases). The ends were cut back, 4 bases at V and 6 bases at J, with 11 bases in the middle. The CDR3 runs to 13 residues. Germline V gives CDR1 MGHDK, CDR2 SYGVNS. The CDR3 spells CASSATGSDTQYF. CDR3 DNA: TGTGCCAGCAGTGCGACAGGTAGCGATACGCAGTATTTT.

The chain combines TRBV9 with TRBJ2-7; D may be TRBD1 or TRBD2 (6 bases each). The CDR3 has 16 amino acids. V lost 0 bases and J 2 bases, leaving 15 bases between the germline ends. Germline V lookup: CDR1 SGDLS, CDR2 YYNGEE. The CDR3 sequence is CASSVVPSGATYEQYF. CDR3 sequence (DNA): TGTGCCAGCAGCGTAGTACCGTCGGGGGCCACCTACGAGCAGTACTTC.

V usage is TRBV10-1 and J usage is TRBJ2-2; D might be TRBD2 (6 bases). The CDR3 sequence is 16 residues long. Germline V gene sequence: CDR1 WNHNN, CDR2 SYGVQD (reference sequence). The V and J ends lost 3 bases and 0 bases respectively, with 11 bases between them. This CDR3 reads CASSEGASANTGELFF. The CDR3 nucleotides are TGCGCCAGCAGTGAAGGGGCTAGCGCGAACACCGGGGAGCTGTTTTTT.

This clone has a handful of counts. The rearrangement joins TRBV28 to TRBJ2-7, with 11 bases lining up with TRBD2. Germline V gene sequence: CDR1 MDHEN, CDR2 SYDVKM. The V segment lost 6 bases and the J segment 0 bases; nucleotides outside the gene matches: 1. This CDR3 region has 14 residues. The CDR3 reads CASSTSGSSYEQYF. CDR3 DNA: TGTGCCAGCAGCACTAGCGGGAGCTCCTACGAGCAGTACTTC. The complete variable domain, with remaining parts taken from reference TRBV28 and TRBJ2-7, reads DVKVTQSSRYLVKRTGEKVFLECVQDMDHENMFWYRQDPGLGLRLIYFSYDVKMKEKGDIPEGYSVSREKKERFSLILESASTNQTSMYLCASSTSGSSYEQYFGPGTRLTVT.

This chain joins TRBV5-1 and TRBJ2-2; D not resolved. There are 14 residues in the CDR3. Between the trimmed V and J ends, which lost 4 bases and 7 bases, there was a span of 14 bases. Germline V gene sequence: CDR1 SGHRS, CDR2 YFSETQ. The CDR3 DNA reads as TGCGCCAGCAGCAGCCTCCCGACCGGCGGGGAGCTGTTTTTT. Amino acid sequence: CASSSLPTGGELFF.

The CDR3 sequence: CASSLVVAGGDTGELFF. The DNA of the CDR3 is TGTGCCAGCAGCTTAGTTGTAGCGGGAGGAGACACCGGGGAGCTGTTTTTT. The chain joins TRBV7-6 to TRBJ2-2; TRBD2 matches at 10 bases. The CDR3 covers 17 residues. Germline assignment: CDR1 SGHVS and CDR2 FNYEAQ. V was pared by 1 base and J by 3 bases, with 5 bases of the junction left unmatched.

V usage is TRBV10-2 and J usage is TRBJ2-3; D may correspond to TRBD1 or TRBD2 (5 bases each). The germline V gene has CDR1 WSHSY and CDR2 SAAADI. V dropped 7 bases and J dropped 0 bases, with 11 bases sitting between them. The CDR3 length is 14 residues. The CDR3, as DNA: TGCGCCAGCACCGACGGGACCAGCACAGATACGCAGTATTTT. Translation gives CASTDGTSTDTQYF.

This chain joins TRBV5-1 and TRBJ1-1; 9 positions agree with TRBD1. This CDR3 has 13 amino acids. CDR1 and CDR2 (germline): SGHRS, YFSETQ. V was pared by 5 bases and J by 2 bases, with 1 base of the junction left unmatched. The CDR3 DNA follows: TGCGCCAGCAGAACAGGGGGCAACACTGAAGCTTTCTTT. Translation gives CASRTGGNTEAFF.

As to this clone: Other DNA sequences in this sample translate to the same CDR3. This chain uses TRBV6-1 with TRBJ2-7, with D possibly TRBD2 on 6 matching bases. Per germline, CDR1 MNHNS and CDR2 SASEGT. The CDR3 loop spans 14 amino acids. V shed 1 base and J shed 1 base, with 8 bases lying between them. In nucleotides, the CDR3 is TGTGCCAGCAGTGAAGTAAGCGGGTCCTACGAGCAGTACTTC. Translated: CASSEVSGSYEQYF.

The chain links TRBV6-5 to TRBJ2-7, with D tentatively TRBD1 (6 bases). V dropped 9 bases and J dropped 2 bases, with 14 bases sitting between them. This CDR3 is 13 amino acids long. Germline V gives CDR1 MNHEY, CDR2 SVGAGI. CDR3 amino acids: CASTGSLTYEQYF. The CDR3 region has the DNA TGTGCCAGTACAGGGTCCCTTACCTACGAGCAGTACTTC.

The chain has TRBV28 and TRBJ1-5; TRBD1 is a possible D gene (6 bases). The CDR3 runs to 18 residues. The V end lost 5 bases, the J end lost 2 bases, and 22 bases lay between the germline ends. The V gene's germline CDR1 is MDHEN and CDR2 SYDVKM. The CDR3 spells CASSGGQYPRDRNQPQHF. CDR3 sequence (DNA): TGTGCCAGCAGTGGGGGGCAGTACCCAAGGGATCGCAATCAGCCCCAGCATTTT.

The chain employs TRBV2 and TRBJ2-7; tentatively, D is TRBD2 (6 bases). Between the trimmed V and J ends, which lost 2 bases and 2 bases, there was a span of 13 bases. The CDR3 consists of 15 residues. Germline assignment: CDR1 SNHLY and CDR2 FYNNEI. For the CDR3, the DNA is TGTGCCAGCAGTGAACCCGCAGCGGGCGCCTACGAGCAGTACTTC. This sequence encodes CASSEPAAGAYEQYF.

This chain connects TRBV6-5 to TRBJ2-1; 8 bases match TRBD1. Germline CDR1 MNHEY, CDR2 SVGAGI. V was clipped by 2 bases and J by 5 bases; unmatched bases: 2. The CDR3 length is 14 residues. In DNA form, the CDR3 reads TGTGCCAGCAGTTACGACAGGGGAAACAATGAGCAGTTCTTC. This codes for CASSYDRGNNEQFF.

V is TRBV6-5 and J is TRBJ2-1; 8 positions match TRBD1. V trimming: 2 bases; J trimming: 10 bases; junction bases outside the gene matches: 7. Germline V gene data show CDR1 as MNHEY and CDR2 as SVGAGI. This CDR3 comprises 14 residues. The CDR3 region is CASSYVGRGLEQFF. The CDR3 bases are TGTGCCAGCAGTTACGTTGGCAGGGGGCTCGAGCAGTTCTTC.

The rearrangement uses TRBV5-1 and TRBJ2-1, with D perhaps TRBD2 (5 bases). Germline CDR1 reads SGHRS; CDR2 reads YFSETQ. The CDR3 length is 14 residues. Trimming shortened V by 0 bases and J by 6 bases, and 10 bases separated the two germline ends. CDR3 bases: TGCGCCAGCAGCTTGGCTCTAGCAGGCAATGAGCAGTTCTTC. Translating it yields CASSLALAGNEQFF. Together with reference TRBV5-1 and TRBJ2-1, the CDR3 gives the full variable domain: KAGVTQTPRYLIKTRGQQVTLSCSPISGHRSVSWYQQTPGQGLQFLFEYFSETQRNKGNFPGRFSGRQFSNSRSEMNVSTLELGDSALYLCASSLALAGNEQFFGPGTRLTVL.

J is TRBJ2-7 and V is TRBV7-9; D might be TRBD1 (5 bases). The V gene lost 7 bases and the J gene lost 0 bases, with 22 bases spanning the gap. The CDR3 runs 17 residues. CDR1 is SEHNR and CDR2 is FQNEAQ in the germline V gene (reference sequence). CDR3 amino acids: CASMQLRYDSLSYEQYF. DNA of the CDR3: TGTGCCAGCATGCAGCTTAGATACGACAGCCTCTCCTACGAGCAGTACTTC. Variable domain in full (rest from reference TRBV7-9 and TRBJ2-7): DTGVSQNPRHKITKRGQNVTFRCDPISEHNRLYWYRQTLGQGPEFLTYFQNEAQLEKSRLLSDRFSAERPKGSFSTLEIQRTEQGDSAMYLCASMQLRYDSLSYEQYFGPGTRLTVT.

CDR3 protein: CASSLGGRYYNEQFF. The CDR3 bases are TGCGCCAGCAGCTTGGGAGGGAGGTACTACAATGAGCAGTTCTTC. The chain links TRBV5-1 to TRBJ2-1; TRBD2 might be the D (6 bases). CDR1 is SGHRS, CDR2 YFSETQ, per germline. Trimming stripped 0 bases from V and 3 bases from J, with 10 bases between. This CDR3 contains 15 residues.

The chain has TRBV6-1 and TRBJ2-7; D uncertain. CDR1 and CDR2 from the germline V gene are MNHNS and SASEGT. V lost 8 bases, J lost 1 base, and 6 bases lay in between. CDR3 length: 11 residues. CDR3 in DNA: TGTGCCAGCGGTATATCCTACGAGCAGTACTTC. Its protein product is CASGISYEQYF.

This clone was detected once. The chain links TRBV7-9 to TRBJ2-7; weak D call: TRBD1 (6 bases). This CDR3 region has 13 residues. Germline CDR1 is SEHNR and CDR2 is FQNEAQ (reference sequence). With 6 bases removed from V and 2 bases from J, the gap between germline ends came to 11 bases. CDR3 nucleotides: TGTGCCAGCAGGCCCGACAGGCCCTACGAGCAGTACTTC. It translates to CASRPDRPYEQYF.

The rearrangement joins TRBV4-3 to TRBJ2-1, with D perhaps matching TRBD2 (5 bases). CDR1 and CDR2 from the germline V gene are LGHNA and YSLEER. V lost 0 bases and J 6 bases, leaving 21 bases between the germline ends. CDR3 length: 18 amino acids. The CDR3 coding sequence is TGCGCCAGCAGCCAAGAGCCTCCGACTAATTCTTTGAGCAATGAGCAGTTCTTC. This sequence encodes CASSQEPPTNSLSNEQFF.

The rearrangement links TRBV5-1 to TRBJ2-7; TRBD1 matches 9 bases. V lost 3 bases and J lost 1; bases outside the gene matches: 5. The CDR3 sequence is 15 residues long. CDR1 is SGHRS and CDR2 is YFSETQ in the germline V gene. The CDR3: CASSYRDRVSYEQYF. The DNA for the CDR3 is TGCGCCAGCAGCTACAGGGACAGGGTTTCCTACGAGCAGTACTTC.

V gene TRBV29-1 combines with J gene TRBJ2-7, with 9 bases aligning to TRBD1. The CDR3 sequence is 15 residues long. In germline, CDR1 is SQVTM, CDR2 ANQGSEA. V lost 7 bases to trimming and J lost 1 base; unmatched junction nucleotides: 11. The CDR3 protein is CSARARDRDSYEQYF. The CDR3 region has the DNA TGCAGCGCCAGGGCCCGGGACAGGGATTCCTACGAGCAGTACTTC.